This TCR beta chain was recorded in a study of blood T cell repertoires in COVID-19. Libraries were prepared by immunoSEQ multiplex PCR; TCRdb keeps only in-frame clonotypes and omits some of them. The data show about 130,000 clones, with about 77% seen just once and roughly 20% held by the top ten. Germline V lookup: CDR1 SNHLY, CDR2 FYNNEI. The CDR3 covers 17 residues. The V and J ends lost 7 bases and 3 bases, in that order; junction bases with no gene match: 14. This receptor was identified in a man older than 75 with acute or convalescent COVID-19. The chain combines TRBV2 with TRBJ2-3; TRBD1 matches 9 bases. The sequencing input was peripheral blood. The CDR3 coding sequence is TGTGCCAGCACTCTCCCCACGGGGGGACAGGGTACAGATACGCAGTATTTT. Protein product: CASTLPTGGQGTDTQYF.